Here is one TCR beta chain with its context. The target antigen is unknown. Without the conserved terminal phenylalanine or tryptophan, this CDR3 likely stems from a read error. The sample belongs to a study of T cell repertoires in cytomegalovirus infection. Overall study: Evidence of both CMV infection and a matching HLA type came from public TCR beta signatures.

Study-level results: Summed frequency of public TCR beta families distinguished CMV carriers with the relevant HLA. HLA-C-restricted, CMV-specific TCR beta clonotypes were dominant ex vivo.

Germline V gene sequence: CDR1 SGHVS, CDR2 FQNEAQ. The J segment lost 4 bases and the V segment lost 7 bases, leaving 8 bases of the junction unmatched. The CDR3 consists of 16 residues. MiXCR was run by TCRdb on the reads, yielding one entry per CDR3 protein. Of about 740,000 distinct CDR3 sequences in the sample, 35% were seen once. Input material: PBMCs. The TCR originated in a human donor in good health (CMV status not recorded). Some clones in this sample may be carry-over from other donors' samples. This chain uses TRBV7-8 with TRBJ2-7, with 15 bases fitting TRBD2. CDR3 residues: CASIDRTSGRDYEQYL. CDR3 DNA: TGTGCCAGCATCGATAGGACTAGCGGGAGGGATTACGAGCAGTACTTA.